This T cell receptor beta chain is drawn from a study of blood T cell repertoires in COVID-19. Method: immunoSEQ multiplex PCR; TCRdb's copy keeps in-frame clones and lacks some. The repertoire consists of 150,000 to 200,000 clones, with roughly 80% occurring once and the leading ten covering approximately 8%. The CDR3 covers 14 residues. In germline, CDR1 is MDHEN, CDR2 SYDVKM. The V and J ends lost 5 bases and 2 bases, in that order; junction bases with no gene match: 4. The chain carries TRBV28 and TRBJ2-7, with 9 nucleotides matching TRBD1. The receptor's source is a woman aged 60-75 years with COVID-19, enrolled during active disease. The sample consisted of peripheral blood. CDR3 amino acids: CASSQDRGPYEQYV. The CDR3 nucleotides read TGTGCCAGCAGTCAGGACAGGGGCCCCTACGAGCAGTACGTC.